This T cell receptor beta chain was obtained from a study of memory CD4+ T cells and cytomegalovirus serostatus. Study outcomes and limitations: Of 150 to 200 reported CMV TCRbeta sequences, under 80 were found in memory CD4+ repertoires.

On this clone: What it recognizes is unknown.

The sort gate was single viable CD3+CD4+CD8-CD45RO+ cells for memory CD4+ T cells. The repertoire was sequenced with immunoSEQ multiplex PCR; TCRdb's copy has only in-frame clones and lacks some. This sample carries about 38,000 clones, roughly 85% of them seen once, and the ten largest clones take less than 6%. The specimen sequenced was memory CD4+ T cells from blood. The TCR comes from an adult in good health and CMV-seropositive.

The CDR3 DNA reads as TGTGCCAGCAGCTTCTTTGGCCAACACTCTTCTGGAAACACCATATATTTT. This translates into CASSFFGQHSSGNTIYF. V and J are TRBV5-5 and TRBJ1-3; D not resolved. This CDR3 has 17 residues. V was shortened by 2 bases and J by 1 base, with 16 bases between the two germline ends. Germline assignment: CDR1 SGHKS and CDR2 YYEKEE (reference sequence).